This T cell receptor (beta chain) came from a study of OX40 agonist ivuxolimab in advanced cancers. The overall study: Dose-escalation subjects each had hepatocellular carcinoma, melanoma, renal cell or head and neck cancer.

Details on this clone: Its antigen remains unknown.

The CDR3 spans 13 residues. In germline, CDR1 is SGHDN, CDR2 FVKESK. V lost 2 bases and J 4 bases, leaving 5 bases between the germline ends. TCRdb's copy holds only in-frame clones and misses some; the assay was immunoSEQ multiplex PCR. There are approximately 52,000 clones in the sample; roughly 84% occur only once, and around 1.1% lies in the top ten. Study conclusions and caveats: In the 0.1-3.0 mg/kg groups, partial responders showed among the lowest expansion.

The chain joins TRBV14 to TRBJ2-2; D not certain. Here the sequenced sample was CD4+ or CD8+ T cells sorted from blood, taken in a trial of the OX40 agonist ivuxolimab. The origin of this receptor is an adult with an advanced solid tumor such as melanoma, head and neck, liver or kidney cancer. The CDR3 coding sequence is TGTGCCAGCAGCCAATTCAGCACCGGGGAGCTGTTTTTT. Protein: CASSQFSTGELFF.